This T cell receptor beta chain derives from a study of CD8 T cells in ankylosing spondylitis. Broader study findings: Clones tied to disease were said to be significantly enriched in matched ankylosing spondylitis synovial fluid. Previously reported in reactive arthritis synovial fluid and blood were some of the motif variants.

With molecular barcodes, quantitative 5'-RACE was used to make the TCR beta libraries. TCRdb analysed the 5' RACE reads with MiXCR anew, one entry per CDR3 protein. The data hold approximately 190,000 distinct CDR3 sequences, with over 10% observed a single time. There are many counts of this clonotype. What it binds is unknown. This CDR3 contains 14 residues. Germline lookup yields CDR1 MDHEN and CDR2 SYDVKM. The trim removed 6 bases at V and 5 bases at J, leaving 9 bases unmatched. This clonotype was obtained from a female donor with ankylosing spondylitis or in good health (not recorded which). Source material: blood, either unsorted or a sorted T cell fraction (not recorded which). The chain uses TRBV28 and TRBJ1-1; TRBD1 matches 7 bases. In DNA, the CDR3 is TGTGCCAGCAGGCGCCGGGACAGACGGACTGAAGCTTTCTTT. This sequence encodes CASRRRDRRTEAFF.